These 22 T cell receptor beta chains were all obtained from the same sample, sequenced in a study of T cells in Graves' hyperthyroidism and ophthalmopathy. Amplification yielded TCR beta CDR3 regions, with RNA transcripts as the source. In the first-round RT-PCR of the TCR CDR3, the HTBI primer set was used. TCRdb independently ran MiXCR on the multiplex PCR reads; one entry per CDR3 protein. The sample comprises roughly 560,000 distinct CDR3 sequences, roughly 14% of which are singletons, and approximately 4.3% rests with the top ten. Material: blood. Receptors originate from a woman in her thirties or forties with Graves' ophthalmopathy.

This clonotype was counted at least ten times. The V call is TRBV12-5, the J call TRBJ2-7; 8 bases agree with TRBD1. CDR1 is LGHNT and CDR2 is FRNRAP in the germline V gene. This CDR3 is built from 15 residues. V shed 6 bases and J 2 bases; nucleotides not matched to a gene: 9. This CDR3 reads CASGHSTGAAYEQYF. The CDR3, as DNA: TGTGCTAGTGGACACTCGACAGGGGCCGCCTACGAGCAGTACTTC.

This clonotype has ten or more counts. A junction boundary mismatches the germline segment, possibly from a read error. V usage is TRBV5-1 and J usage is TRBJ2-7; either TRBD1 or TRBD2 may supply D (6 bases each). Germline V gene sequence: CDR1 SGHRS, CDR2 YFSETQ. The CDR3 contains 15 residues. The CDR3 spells CASSLGGGGTYEQYF. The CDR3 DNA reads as TGTGCCAGCAGCTTAGGAGGGGGAGGCACCTACGAGCAGTACTTC.

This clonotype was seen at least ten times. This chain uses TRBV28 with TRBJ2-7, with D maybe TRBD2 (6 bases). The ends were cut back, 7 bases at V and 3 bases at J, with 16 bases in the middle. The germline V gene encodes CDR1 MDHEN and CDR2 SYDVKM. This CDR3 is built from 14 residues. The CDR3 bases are TGTGCCAGCATTCCTGGGGGGATAGGCTACGAGCAGTACTTC. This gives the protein CASIPGGIGYEQYF.

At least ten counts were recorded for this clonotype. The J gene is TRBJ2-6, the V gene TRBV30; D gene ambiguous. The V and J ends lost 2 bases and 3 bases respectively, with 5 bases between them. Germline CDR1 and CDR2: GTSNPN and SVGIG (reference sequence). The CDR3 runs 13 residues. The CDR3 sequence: CAWSRGGANVLTF. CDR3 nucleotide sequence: TGTGCCTGGAGTAGAGGTGGGGCCAACGTCCTGACTTTC.

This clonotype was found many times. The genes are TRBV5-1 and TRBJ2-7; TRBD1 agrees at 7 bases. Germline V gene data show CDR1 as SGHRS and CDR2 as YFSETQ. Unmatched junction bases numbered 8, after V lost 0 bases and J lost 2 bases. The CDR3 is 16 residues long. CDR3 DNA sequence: TGCGCCAGCAGCTTGGGGTTAGGGGGCCCAACCTACGAGCAGTACTTC. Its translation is CASSLGLGGPTYEQYF. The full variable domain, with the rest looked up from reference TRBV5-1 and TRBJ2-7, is KAGVTQTPRYLIKTRGQQVTLSCSPISGHRSVSWYQQTPGQGLQFLFEYFSETQRNKGNFPGRFSGRQFSNSRSEMNVSTLELGDSALYLCASSLGLGGPTYEQYFGPGTRLTVT.

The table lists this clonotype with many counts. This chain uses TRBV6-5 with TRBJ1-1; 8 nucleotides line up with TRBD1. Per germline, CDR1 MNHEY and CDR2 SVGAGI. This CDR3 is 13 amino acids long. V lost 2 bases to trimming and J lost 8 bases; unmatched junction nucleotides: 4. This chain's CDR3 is CASSYRDRPEAFF. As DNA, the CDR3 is TGTGCCAGCAGTTACCGGGACAGGCCAGAAGCTTTCTTT.

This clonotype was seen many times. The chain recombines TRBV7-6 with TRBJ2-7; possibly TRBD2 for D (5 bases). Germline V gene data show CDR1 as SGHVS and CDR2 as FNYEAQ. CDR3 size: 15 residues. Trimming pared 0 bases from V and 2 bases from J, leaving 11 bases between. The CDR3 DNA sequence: TGTGCCAGCAGCTTAGCTGTTAGCGAGCCCTACGAGCAGTACTTC. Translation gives CASSLAVSEPYEQYF.

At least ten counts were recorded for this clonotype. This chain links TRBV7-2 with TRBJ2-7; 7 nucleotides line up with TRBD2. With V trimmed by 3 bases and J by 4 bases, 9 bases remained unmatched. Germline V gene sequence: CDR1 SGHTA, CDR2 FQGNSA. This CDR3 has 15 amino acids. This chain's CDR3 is CASSLLSSGIYEQYF. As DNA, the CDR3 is TGTGCCAGCAGCTTGCTATCTAGCGGAATTTACGAGCAGTACTTC.

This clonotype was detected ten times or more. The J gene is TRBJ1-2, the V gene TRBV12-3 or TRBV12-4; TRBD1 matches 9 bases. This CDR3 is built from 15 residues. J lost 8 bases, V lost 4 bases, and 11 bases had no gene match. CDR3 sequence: CASSSPGQGFLGYTF. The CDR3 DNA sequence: TGTGCCAGCAGTTCCCCGGGACAGGGATTTCTCGGCTACACCTTC.

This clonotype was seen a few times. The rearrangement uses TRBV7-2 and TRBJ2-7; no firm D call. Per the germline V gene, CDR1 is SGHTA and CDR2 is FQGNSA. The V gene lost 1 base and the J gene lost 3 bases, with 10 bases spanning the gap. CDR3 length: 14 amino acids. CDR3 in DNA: TGTGCCAGCAGCTTAGTATCCGAGAACTACGAGCAGTACTTC. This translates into CASSLVSENYEQYF. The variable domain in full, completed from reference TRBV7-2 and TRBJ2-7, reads GAGVSQSPSNKVTEKGKDVELRCDPISGHTALYWYRQSLGQGLEFLIYFQGNSAPDKSGLPSDRFSAERTGGSVSTLTIQRTQQEDSAVYLCASSLVSENYEQYFGPGTRLTVT.

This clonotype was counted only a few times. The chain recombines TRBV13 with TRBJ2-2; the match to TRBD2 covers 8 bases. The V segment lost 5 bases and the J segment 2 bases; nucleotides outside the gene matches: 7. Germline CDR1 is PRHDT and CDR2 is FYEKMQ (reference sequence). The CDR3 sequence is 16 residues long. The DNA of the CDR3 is TGTGCCAGCAGCGCGGGAGGCGGGGCCAACACCGGGGAGCTGTTTTTT. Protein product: CASSAGGGANTGELFF. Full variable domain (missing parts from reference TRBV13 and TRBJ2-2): AAGVIQSPRHLIKEKRETATLKCYPIPRHDTVYWYQQGPGQDPQFLISFYEKMQSDKGSIPDRFSAQQFSDYHSELNMSSLELGDSALYFCASSAGGGANTGELFFGEGSRLTVL.

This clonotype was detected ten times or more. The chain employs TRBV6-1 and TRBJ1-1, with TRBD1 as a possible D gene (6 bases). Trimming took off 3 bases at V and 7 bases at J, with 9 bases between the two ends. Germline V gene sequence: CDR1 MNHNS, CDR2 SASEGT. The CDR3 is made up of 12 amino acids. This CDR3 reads CASSEGGGEAFF. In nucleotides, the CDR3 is TGTGCCAGCAGTGAGGGGGGCGGTGAAGCTTTCTTT.

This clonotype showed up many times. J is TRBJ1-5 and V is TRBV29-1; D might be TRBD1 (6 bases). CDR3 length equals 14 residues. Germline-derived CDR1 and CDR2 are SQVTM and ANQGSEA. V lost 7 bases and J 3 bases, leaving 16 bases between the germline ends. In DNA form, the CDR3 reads TGCAGCGACGAGGGGGGGCCGAACAATCAGCCCCAGCATTTT. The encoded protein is CSDEGGPNNQPQHF.

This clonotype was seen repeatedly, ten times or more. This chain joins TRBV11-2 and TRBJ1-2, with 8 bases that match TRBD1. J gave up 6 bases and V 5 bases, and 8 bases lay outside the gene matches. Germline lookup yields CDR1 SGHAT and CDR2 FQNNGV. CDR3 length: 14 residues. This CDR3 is CASSPTGEKDGYTF. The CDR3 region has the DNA TGTGCCAGCAGCCCGACAGGGGAGAAGGATGGCTACACCTTC.

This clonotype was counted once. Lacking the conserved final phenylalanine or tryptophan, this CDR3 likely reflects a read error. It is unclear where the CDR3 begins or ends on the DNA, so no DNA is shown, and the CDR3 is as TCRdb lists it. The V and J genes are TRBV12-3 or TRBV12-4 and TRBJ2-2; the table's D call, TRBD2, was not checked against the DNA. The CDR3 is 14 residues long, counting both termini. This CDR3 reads CASSSREGSGELFL.

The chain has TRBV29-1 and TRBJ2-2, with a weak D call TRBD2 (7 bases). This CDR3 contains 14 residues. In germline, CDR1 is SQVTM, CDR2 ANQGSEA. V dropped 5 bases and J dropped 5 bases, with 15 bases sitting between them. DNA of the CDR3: TGCAGCGTTATGCGGGGGCCGGGGACCGGGGAGCTGTTTTTT. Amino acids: CSVMRGPGTGELFF.

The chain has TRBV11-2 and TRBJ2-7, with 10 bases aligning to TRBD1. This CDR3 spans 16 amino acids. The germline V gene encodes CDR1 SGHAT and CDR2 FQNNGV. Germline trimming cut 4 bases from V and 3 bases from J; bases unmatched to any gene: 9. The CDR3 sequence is CASSSLTGTGVYEQYF. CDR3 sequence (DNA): TGTGCCAGCAGCTCCCTCACCGGGACAGGGGTCTACGAGCAGTACTTC.

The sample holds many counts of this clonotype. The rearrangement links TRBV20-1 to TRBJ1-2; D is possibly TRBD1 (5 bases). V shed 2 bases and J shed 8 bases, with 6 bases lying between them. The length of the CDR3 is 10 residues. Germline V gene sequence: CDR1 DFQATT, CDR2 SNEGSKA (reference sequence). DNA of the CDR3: TGCAGTGCTAGAAACAGGGGCTACACCTTC. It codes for CSARNRGYTF.

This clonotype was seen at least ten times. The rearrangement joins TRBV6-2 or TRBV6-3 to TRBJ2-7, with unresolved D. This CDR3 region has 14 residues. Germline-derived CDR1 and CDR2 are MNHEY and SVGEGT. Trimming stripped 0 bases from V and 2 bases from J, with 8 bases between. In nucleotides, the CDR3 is TGTGCCAGCAGTTACTCGGGGTCTCCCTACGAGCAGTACTTC. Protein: CASSYSGSPYEQYF.

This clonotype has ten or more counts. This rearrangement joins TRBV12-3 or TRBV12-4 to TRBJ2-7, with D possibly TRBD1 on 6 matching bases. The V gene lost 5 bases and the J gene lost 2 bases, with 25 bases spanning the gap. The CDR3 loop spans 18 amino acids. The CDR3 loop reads CASSPRTGPMSGAYEQYF. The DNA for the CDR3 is TGTGCCAGCAGTCCACGAACGGGACCGATGTCAGGGGCCTACGAGCAGTACTTC.

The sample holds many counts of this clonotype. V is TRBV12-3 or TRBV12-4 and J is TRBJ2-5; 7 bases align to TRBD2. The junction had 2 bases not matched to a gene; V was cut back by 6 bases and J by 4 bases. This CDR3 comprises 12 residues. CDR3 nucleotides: TGTGCCAGCAGACTAGCGTTAGAGACCCAGTACTTC. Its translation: CASRLALETQYF.

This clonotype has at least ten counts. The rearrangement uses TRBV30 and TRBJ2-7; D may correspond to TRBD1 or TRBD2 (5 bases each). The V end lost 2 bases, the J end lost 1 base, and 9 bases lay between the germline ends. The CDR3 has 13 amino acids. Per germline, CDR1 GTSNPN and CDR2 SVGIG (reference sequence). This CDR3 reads CAWSIGASYEQYF. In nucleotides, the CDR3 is TGTGCCTGGAGTATCGGGGCTTCCTACGAGCAGTACTTC.